Below, 14 T cell receptor beta chains from the same sample are listed, as sequenced in a study of beta chain features in type 1 diabetes. Findings of the study overall: In every one of the four CD4+ subsets, TCRB CDR3s were moderately but significantly shorter in Type 1 diabetes patients.

These receptors' targets are unknown. The entirety of the isolated RNA underwent reverse transcription, so expressed TCRB transcripts were sequenced. TCRdb keeps only in-frame clones here, not all; method: immunoSEQ multiplex PCR. Of approximately 250,000 clones listed, approximately 16% are singletons. Source material: naive CD4+ T cells from blood. The receptor set was obtained from a man aged 30-40 years with type 1 diabetes.

As regards this clone: This specimen includes other DNA sequences encoding the same CDR3. The rearrangement links TRBV20-1 to TRBJ2-7; D gene uncertain. Trimming took off 1 base at V and 2 bases at J, with 3 bases between the two ends. Germline values: CDR1 DFQATT, CDR2 SNEGSKA (reference sequence). The CDR3 runs 11 residues. CDR3 sequence (DNA): TGCAGTGCTAGAGGAACCTACGAGCAGTACTTC. Translating it yields CSARGTYEQYF.

Only a few counts were recorded for this clone. This chain joins TRBV7-2 and TRBJ1-2; a weak D match, TRBD1 (6 bases). This CDR3 is 15 amino acids long. Germline V gene lookup returns CDR1 SGHTA and CDR2 FQGNSA. The ends were cut back, 6 bases at V and 0 bases at J, with 14 bases in the middle. CDR3 loop: CASSKGGGANYGYTF. The CDR3 DNA follows: TGTGCCAGCAGTAAAGGGGGAGGAGCTAACTATGGCTACACCTTC.

The V call is TRBV20-1, the J call TRBJ1-4; D is perhaps TRBD1 (6 bases). There are 11 residues in the CDR3. The germline V gene has CDR1 DFQATT and CDR2 SNEGSKA (reference sequence). V shed 5 bases and J shed 6 bases, with 7 bases lying between them. CDR3 region: CSAYRDEKLFF. As DNA, the CDR3 is TGCAGTGCTTACAGGGATGAAAAACTGTTTTTT.

This clone has only a few counts. The chain uses TRBV25-1 and TRBJ2-2; D is ambiguous. Germline V CDR1 and CDR2: MGHDK, SYGVNS. The CDR3 is 14 amino acids. Trimming took 6 bases from V and 2 from J, leaving 10 bases between them. CDR3 sequence: CASRGSSNTGELFF. In DNA form, the CDR3 reads TGTGCCAGCAGAGGCAGTTCCAACACCGGGGAGCTGTTTTTT.

In this sample, this clone turned up a few times. V is TRBV9 and J is TRBJ1-1; D unresolved. Per germline, CDR1 SGDLS and CDR2 YYNGEE. CDR3 length: 14 residues. V gave up 5 bases and J gave up 4 bases, with 15 bases separating them. This chain's CDR3 is CASSPREAGTEAFF. Here the CDR3 DNA reads TGTGCCAGCAGTCCCCGTGAGGCGGGCACTGAAGCTTTCTTT.

The V call is TRBV27, the J call TRBJ1-5; no clear D gene. The CDR3 has 12 amino acids. Per the germline V gene, CDR1 is MNHEY and CDR2 is SMNVEV (reference sequence). V lost 1 base to trimming and J lost 6 bases, with 4 bases between them. The CDR3 DNA sequence: TGTGCCAGCAGTTTATTTGGTCAGCCCCAGCATTTT. Translation: CASSLFGQPQHF.

This clone was seen more than once but under ten times. The chain employs TRBV7-9 and TRBJ1-2, with 8 bases matching TRBD1. Germline V gives CDR1 SEHNR, CDR2 FQNEAQ (reference sequence). The length of the CDR3 is 14 residues. The ends lost 6 bases at V and 4 bases at J; junction bases unmatched: 7. This CDR3 reads CASSPGQVLYGYTF. The DNA of the CDR3 is TGTGCCAGCAGTCCGGGACAGGTTCTCTATGGCTACACCTTC.

This clone was counted between two and nine times. V usage is TRBV29-1 and J usage is TRBJ2-3, with D perhaps given as TRBD1 or TRBD2 (6 bases each). The CDR3 spans 13 residues. Germline assignment: CDR1 SQVTM and CDR2 ANQGSEA. The V gene lost 5 bases and the J gene lost 2 bases, with 11 bases spanning the gap. CDR3 region: CSVRGRYTDTQYF. The CDR3 nucleotides are TGCAGCGTTCGGGGGCGCTACACAGATACGCAGTATTTT.

This sequence joins TRBV7-6 and TRBJ2-7; 8 positions match TRBD1. V shed 2 bases and J 4 bases; nucleotides not matched to a gene: 7. Per germline, CDR1 SGHVS and CDR2 FNYEAQ. The CDR3 sequence is 15 residues long. The CDR3 protein is CASSLQDRVFYEQYF. CDR3 sequence (DNA): TGTGCCAGCAGCTTACAGGACAGGGTATTTTACGAGCAGTACTTC.

This chain joins TRBV30 and TRBJ2-5; D is unclear. This CDR3 has 11 residues. Germline assignment: CDR1 GTSNPN and CDR2 SVGIG (reference sequence). CDR3 loop: CAVTTKETQYF. The CDR3 DNA reads TGTGCTGTCACCACCAAAGAGACCCAGTACTTC.

The CDR3, as DNA: TGTGCCAGCAGCTTGACTAGCGGGAGCTCCTACAATGAGCAGTTCTTC. It yields the protein CASSLTSGSSYNEQFF. The rearrangement links TRBV11-2 to TRBJ2-1, with TRBD2 identical over 12 bases. The CDR3 runs to 16 residues. Germline values: CDR1 SGHAT, CDR2 FQNNGV. V lost 3 bases, J lost 0 bases, and 0 bases stayed unmatched.

V gene TRBV27 combines with J gene TRBJ2-6; TRBD1 aligns across 7 bases. CDR3 length: 16 residues. The V gene's germline CDR1 is MNHEY and CDR2 SMNVEV (reference sequence). J was trimmed by 0 bases and V by 5 bases; bases with no gene match: 4. CDR3 amino acids: CASSRQGVSGANVLTF. The CDR3 region has the DNA TGTGCCAGCAGTAGGCAGGGGGTCTCTGGGGCCAACGTCCTGACTTTC. Combining the CDR3 with reference TRBV27 and TRBJ2-6 gives the whole variable domain EAQVTQNPRYLITVTGKKLTVTCSQNMNHEYMSWYRQDPGLGLRQIYYSMNVEVTDKGDVPEGYKVSRKEKRNFPLILESPSPNQTSLYFCASSRQGVSGANVLTFGAGSRLTVL.

The chain has TRBV30 and TRBJ1-1, with 7 positions matching TRBD1. Germline loops: CDR1 GTSNPN, CDR2 SVGIG (reference sequence). V lost 3 bases, J lost 2 bases, and 12 bases stayed unmatched. The CDR3 is 16 residues long. CDR3 nucleotides: TGTGCCTGGAGCTTTACCATACAGGGGTTTAACACTGAAGCTTTCTTT. Protein: CAWSFTIQGFNTEAFF.

This chain links TRBV25-1 with TRBJ2-5; 7 bases line up with TRBD2. The CDR3 is made up of 15 amino acids. Germline lookup yields CDR1 MGHDK and CDR2 SYGVNS. The ends lost 1 base at V and 9 bases at J; junction bases unmatched: 11. In DNA form, the CDR3 reads TGTGCCAGCAGTGAATCGGGGGGAGGAGGAGTGGCCCAGTACTTC. This gives the protein CASSESGGGGVAQYF.